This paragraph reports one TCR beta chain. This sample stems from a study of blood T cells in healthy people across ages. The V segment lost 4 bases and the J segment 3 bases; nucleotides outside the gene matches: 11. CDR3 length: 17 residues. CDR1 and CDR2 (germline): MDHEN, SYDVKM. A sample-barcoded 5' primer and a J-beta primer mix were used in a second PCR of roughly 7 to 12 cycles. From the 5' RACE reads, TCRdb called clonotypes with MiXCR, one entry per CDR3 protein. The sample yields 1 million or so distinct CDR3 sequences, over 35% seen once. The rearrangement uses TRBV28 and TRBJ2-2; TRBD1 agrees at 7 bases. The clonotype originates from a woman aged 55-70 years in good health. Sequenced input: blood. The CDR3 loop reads CASSSHPGTADTGELFF. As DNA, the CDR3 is TGTGCCAGCAGTTCACATCCCGGGACAGCAGACACCGGGGAGCTGTTTTTT.